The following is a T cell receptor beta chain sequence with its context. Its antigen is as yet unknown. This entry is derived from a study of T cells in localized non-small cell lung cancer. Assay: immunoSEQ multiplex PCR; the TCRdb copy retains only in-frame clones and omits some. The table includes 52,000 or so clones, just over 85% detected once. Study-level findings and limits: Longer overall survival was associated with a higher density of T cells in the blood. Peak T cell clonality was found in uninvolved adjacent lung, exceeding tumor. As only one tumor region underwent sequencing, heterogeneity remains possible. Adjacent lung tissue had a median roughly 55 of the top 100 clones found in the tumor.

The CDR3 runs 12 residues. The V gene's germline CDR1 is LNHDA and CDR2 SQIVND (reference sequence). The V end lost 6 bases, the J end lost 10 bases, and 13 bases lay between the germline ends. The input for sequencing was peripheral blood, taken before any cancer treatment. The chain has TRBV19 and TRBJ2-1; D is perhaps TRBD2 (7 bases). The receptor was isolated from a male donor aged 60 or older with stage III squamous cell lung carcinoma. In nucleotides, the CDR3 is TGTGCCAGTAGCCTACAGGGAGGGGAGCAGTTCTTC. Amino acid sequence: CASSLQGGEQFF.